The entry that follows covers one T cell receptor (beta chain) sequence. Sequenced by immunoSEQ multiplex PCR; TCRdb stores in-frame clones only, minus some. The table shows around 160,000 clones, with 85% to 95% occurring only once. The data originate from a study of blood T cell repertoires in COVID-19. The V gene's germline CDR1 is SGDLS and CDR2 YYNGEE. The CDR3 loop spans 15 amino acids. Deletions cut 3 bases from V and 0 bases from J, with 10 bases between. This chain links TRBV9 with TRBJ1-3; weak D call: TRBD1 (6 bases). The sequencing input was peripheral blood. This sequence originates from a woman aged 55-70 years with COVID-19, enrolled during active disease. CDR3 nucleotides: TGTGCCAGCAGCGCCGGACAGACCTCTGGAAACACCATATATTTT. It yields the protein CASSAGQTSGNTIYF. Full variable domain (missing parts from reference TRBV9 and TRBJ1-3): DSGVTQTPKHLITATGQRVTLRCSPRSGDLSVYWYQQSLDQGLQFLIQYYNGEERAKGNILERFSAQQFPDLHSELNLSSLELGDSALYFCASSAGQTSGNTIYFGEGSWLTVV.